The text below deals with one T cell receptor beta chain. What it binds is not known. This specimen belongs to a study of human T cells and chemical hapten exposure. Study overall: 2% DPC applied to an approximately 2 cm by approximately 2 cm arm area sensitized donors. After 6 days, upper back 0.01% DPC patch tests were scored. Broader study findings: In the PT1 data, expanded TCR counts showed a positive correlation with patch test score. Expanded TCRs produced significantly more large CDR3 similarity clusters than controls did.

TCRdb fed the RACE reads into MiXCR, producing one record per CDR3 protein. The data hold 30,000 to 40,000 distinct CDR3 sequences, with around 12% observed a single time. The trim removed 3 bases at V and 6 bases at J, leaving 16 bases unmatched. Germline V gives CDR1 DFQATT, CDR2 SNEGSKA (reference sequence). The length of the CDR3 is 17 residues. Time point in this sample: pre-sensitization, week 0. The treatment here: therapeutic diphenylcyclopropenone sensitization with weekly scalp DPC. The template was total RNA from unfractionated whole blood. The clonotype comes from a middle-aged woman with alopecia areata. Some clones in this sample may be carry-over from other donors' samples. This sequence joins TRBV20-1 and TRBJ2-1, with 8 bases identical to TRBD2. The sequenced sample was whole blood, obtained in connection with sensitization to the hapten diphenylcyclopropenone (DPC). The chain's CDR3 is CSARPGRAGGPFNEQFF. Here the CDR3 DNA reads TGCAGTGCTAGGCCAGGCCGGGCGGGAGGTCCCTTCAATGAGCAGTTCTTC.